The 2 T cell receptor beta chains below were found in one sample sequenced in a study of vaccination and CD4 T cells after COVID-19. The Oncomine TCR Beta short-read assay sequenced DNA from cultured CD4+ T cells. TCRdb used MiXCR to reprocess the PCR reads, holding one entry per CDR3 protein. The sample includes about 23,000 distinct CDR3 sequences, around three fifths seen only once; the top ten take 2.5% to 3%. Noted treatment: roughly 10-day PBMC culture with coronavirus spike peptide pools or control peptides (ViraFEST assay). For these TCRs, the target antigens are not known. Sequencing used CD4+ T cells from blood, cultured in vitro. Receptors originate from a human donor who had recovered from COVID-19.

CDR3 protein: CASSDRSPLHF. In DNA, the CDR3 is TGTGCCAGCAGTGATAGGTCACCCCTCCACTTT. This chain connects TRBV6-1 to TRBJ1-6; D is unclear. Trimming took 3 bases from V and 10 from J, leaving 4 bases between them. The CDR3 loop spans 11 amino acids. Looked up from germline, CDR1 is MNHNS and CDR2 is SASEGT.

This clonotype was detected only a few times. V is TRBV25-1 and J is TRBJ1-2; 8 bases match TRBD1. Germline CDR1 and CDR2: MGHDK and SYGVNS. V gave up 6 bases and J gave up 4 bases; unmatched junction bases: 10. CDR3 length equals 15 residues. The CDR3 nucleotides read TGTGCCAGCAGCGCCGGGACAGGACAAACCTATGGCTACACCTTC. Amino acid sequence: CASSAGTGQTYGYTF.